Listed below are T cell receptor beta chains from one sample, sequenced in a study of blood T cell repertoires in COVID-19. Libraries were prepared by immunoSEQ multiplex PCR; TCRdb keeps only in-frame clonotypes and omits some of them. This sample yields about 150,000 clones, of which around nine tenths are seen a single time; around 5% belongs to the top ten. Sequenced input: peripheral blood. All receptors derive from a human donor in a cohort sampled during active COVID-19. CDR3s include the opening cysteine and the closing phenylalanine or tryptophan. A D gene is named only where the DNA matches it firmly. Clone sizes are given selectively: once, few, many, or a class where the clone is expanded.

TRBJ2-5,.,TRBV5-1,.,TGCGCCAGCAGCTTGCCCCTGGGTACAGGGTTCGCCAAGACCCAGTACTTC,CASSLPLGTGFAKTQYF
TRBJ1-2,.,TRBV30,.,TGTGCCTGGAGCGGGGGTGGGGTTACTAACTATGGCTACACCTTC,CAWSGGGVTNYGYTF
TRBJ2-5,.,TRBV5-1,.,TGCGCCAGCAGCTTGGGGCAGGGCAAAGGGACCCAGTACTTC,CASSLGQGKGTQYF
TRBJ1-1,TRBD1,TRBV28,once,TGTGCCAGCAGTACAGGGGGCACTGAAGCTTTCTTT,CASSTGGTEAFF
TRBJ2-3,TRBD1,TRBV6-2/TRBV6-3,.,TGTGCCAGCAGTGACAGGGACGGCACAGATACGCAGTATTTT,CASSDRDGTDTQYF
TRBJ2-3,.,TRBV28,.,TGTGCCAGCAGTCCTCCCTCCGGACTGACAGATACGCAGTATTTT,CASSPPSGLTDTQYF
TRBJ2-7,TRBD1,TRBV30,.,TGTGCCTGGGGAGCCGACAGGGCGACCTCCTACGAGCAGTACTTC,CAWGADRATSYEQYF
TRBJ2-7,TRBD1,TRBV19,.,TGTGCCAGTAGCCCGGGACAGGCCTCCTACGAGCAGTACTTC,CASSPGQASYEQYF
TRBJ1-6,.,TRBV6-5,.,TGTGCCAGCAGTTACGCATCAGGGGCCGGTAATTCACCCCTCCACTTT,CASSYASGAGNSPLHF
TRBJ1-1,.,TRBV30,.,TGTGCCTGGAGTTTGGGGCTACAGGGCTCGAACACTGAAGCTTTCTTT,CAWSLGLQGSNTEAFF
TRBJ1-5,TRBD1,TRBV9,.,TGTGCCAGCAGCGCCGACAGGGGAGCTAAGCCCCAGCATTTT,CASSADRGAKPQHF
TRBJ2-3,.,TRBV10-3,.,TGTGCCATCAGTGGCAGGGAATCAACAGATACGCAGTATTTT,CAISGRESTDTQYF
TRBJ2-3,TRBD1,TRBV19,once,TGTGCCAGTAGTATGACAGCAGGGGGCGTCACAGATACGCAGTATTTT,CASSMTAGGVTDTQYF
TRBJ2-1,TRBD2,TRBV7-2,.,TGTGCCAGCAGCAGGGGTTGGACTAGCCTTCTATACAATGAGCAGTTCTTC,CASSRGWTSLLYNEQFF
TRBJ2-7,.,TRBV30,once,TGTGCCTGGATGGGCGGGACGGGCTCCTACGAGCAGTACTTC,CAWMGGTGSYEQYF
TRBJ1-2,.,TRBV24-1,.,TGTGCCACCTCCGACAGAGCTAACTATGGCTACACCTTC,CATSDRANYGYTF
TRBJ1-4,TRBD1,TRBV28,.,TGTGCCAGCAGCCTCAGGGGGCTGACGTCTGAAAAACTGTTTTTT,CASSLRGLTSEKLFF
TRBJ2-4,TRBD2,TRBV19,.,TGTGCCAGTAGTAAAACTTGGACTAGCGGGGGTACAAGGGAAAACATTCAGTACTTC,CASSKTWTSGGTRENIQYF
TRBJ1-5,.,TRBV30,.,TGTGGCCGCCCCCGAGGGCCGAGCAATCAGCCCCAGCATTTT,CGRPRGPSNQPQHF
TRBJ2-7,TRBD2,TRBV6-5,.,TGTGCCAGCAGCGCCGGCGCGGGAGGGAGCGAGCAGTACTTC,CASSAGAGGSEQYF
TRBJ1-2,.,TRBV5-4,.,TGTGCCAGCAGCGGCGCAGGCCCCTTCGATGGCTACACCTTC,CASSGAGPFDGYTF
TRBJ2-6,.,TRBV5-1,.,TGCGCCAGCAGCCCAACTGCTACCTCTGGGGCCAACGTCCTGACTTTC,CASSPTATSGANVLTF
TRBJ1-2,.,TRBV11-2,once,TGTGCCAGCAGCTTCCGCCGGGGGGATCGGGGCTACACCTTC,CASSFRRGDRGYTF
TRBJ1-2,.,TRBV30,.,TGTGCCTGGAGTGACGGGAACTATGGCTACACCTTC,CAWSDGNYGYTF
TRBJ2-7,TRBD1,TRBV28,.,TGTGCCAGCAGTTCGACTCGACAGGGGGTAATCTACGAGCAGTACTTC,CASSSTRQGVIYEQYF
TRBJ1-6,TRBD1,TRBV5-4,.,TGTGCCAGCACGCAATACCCCGCCGGGACAGGGTCCTCACCCCTCCACTTT,CASTQYPAGTGSSPLHF
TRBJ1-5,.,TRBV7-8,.,TGTGCCAGCAGCCCGCGCAACCAGCCCCAGCATTTT,CASSPRNQPQHF
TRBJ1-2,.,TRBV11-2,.,TGTGCCTGTAGCAGGGGAGCTAACTATGGCTACACCTTC,CACSRGANYGYTF
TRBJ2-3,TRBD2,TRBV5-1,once,TGCGCCAGCAGGGCAAGGACTAGCGGAGGGACAGATACGCAGTATTTT,CASRARTSGGTDTQYF
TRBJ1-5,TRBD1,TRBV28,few,TGTGCCAGCAGTCGGGGACAGGGAGGACGAGGCAATCAGCCCCAGCATTTT,CASSRGQGGRGNQPQHF
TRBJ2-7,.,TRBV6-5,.,TGTGCCAGCACGACGACAGTTACCTACGAGCAGTACTTC,CASTTTVTYEQYF
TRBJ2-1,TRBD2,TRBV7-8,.,TGTGCCAGCAGCTCTCTTTTGGTGGGAGGGAATGAGCAGTTCTTC,CASSSLLVGGNEQFF
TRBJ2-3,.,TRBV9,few,TGTGCCAGCAGCGTAGCTCCAGATACGCAGTATTTT,CASSVAPDTQYF
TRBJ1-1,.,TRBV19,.,TGTGCCAGTAGTATGTATCTGGACTCTGAAGCTTTCTTT,CASSMYLDSEAFF
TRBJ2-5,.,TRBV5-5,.,TGTGCCAGCAGTTTGGCAAGGGGGGGGCGGGAGACCCAGTACTTC,CASSLARGGRETQYF
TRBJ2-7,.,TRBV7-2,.,TGTGCCAGCAGCTCGACTCGCTACTCCTACGAGCAGTACTTC,CASSSTRYSYEQYF
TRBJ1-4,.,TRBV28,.,TGTGCCAGCAGTTTGGGGGGGACGGGTGAAAAACTGTTTTTT,CASSLGGTGEKLFF
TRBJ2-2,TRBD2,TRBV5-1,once,TGCGCCAGCAGGTCCGATAGCGGGGGTTTCACCGGGGAGCTGTTTTTT,CASRSDSGGFTGELFF
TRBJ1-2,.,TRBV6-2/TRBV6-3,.,TGTGCCAGCAGTTACGCGCTACAGGCGACTCATGGCTACACCTTC,CASSYALQATHGYTF
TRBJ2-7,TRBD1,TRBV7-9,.,TGTGCCAGCAGCTTTGGACAGGTCCTCTCCTACGAGCAGTACTTC,CASSFGQVLSYEQYF